One sample yielded the 8 T cell receptor beta chains listed below, sequenced in a study of regulatory T cells in long-lasting Graves disease. Through Arm-PCR of CDR3 regions and iRepertoire HTBI primers, TCR beta libraries were built. MiXCR was run by TCRdb on the multiplex PCR reads, yielding one entry per CDR3 protein. The sample yields about 560,000 distinct CDR3 sequences, about 16% seen once. This sample's time point: newly diagnosed GD, antithyroid drugs for less than 3 months. RNA from PBMCs was the source of the TCR library. The same sample was also studied in work on T cells in Graves' hyperthyroidism and ophthalmopathy.

The sample was peripheral blood mononuclear cells (PBMCs), taken at new diagnosis, from a patient treated with antithyroid drugs. The receptors here all came from a man younger than 35 with Graves disease.

Only one count was recorded for this clonotype. The chain links TRBV27 to TRBJ2-7; D gene unclear. This CDR3 spans 12 amino acids. CDR1 is MNHEY and CDR2 is SMNVEV in the germline V gene (reference sequence). V was clipped by 3 bases and J by 7 bases, with 10 bases between them. In nucleotides, the CDR3 is TGTGCCAGCAGTTTTGATCGGCGGGAGCAGTACTTC. Translating it yields CASSFDRREQYF.

The chain is built from TRBV10-3 and TRBJ1-5; D not certain. Trimming took 3 bases from V and 1 from J, leaving 16 bases between them. The CDR3 sequence is 17 residues long. Germline CDR1 ENHRY, CDR2 SYGVKD. The DNA of the CDR3 is TGTGCCATCAGTGAATGGCCAGAAACATACAGCAATCAGCCCCAGCATTTT. Amino acids: CAISEWPETYSNQPQHF.

The chain joins TRBV20-1 to TRBJ2-7; tentative D call: TRBD2 (5 bases). Germline V CDR1 and CDR2: DFQATT, SNEGSKA (reference sequence). The CDR3 has 14 amino acids. V was shortened by 0 bases and J by 3 bases, with 12 bases between the two germline ends. The CDR3 is CSAREGGDYYEQYF. CDR3 nucleotides: TGCAGTGCTAGAGAGGGTGGCGACTACTACGAGCAGTACTTC.

This clonotype was detected ten times or more. The chain couples TRBV3-1 to TRBJ1-1, with 11 bases matching TRBD1. Germline values: CDR1 LGHDT, CDR2 YNNKEL (reference sequence). There are 16 residues in the CDR3. Trimming removed 3 bases from V and 0 bases from J; junction bases left unmatched: 3. The CDR3 sequence: CASSHGTGGLNTEAFF. CDR3 DNA sequence: TGTGCCAGCAGCCATGGGACAGGGGGATTGAACACTGAAGCTTTCTTT.

This clonotype was recorded at least ten times. The chain uses TRBV7-9 and TRBJ2-7, with 9 positions matching TRBD1. Per the germline V gene, CDR1 is SEHNR and CDR2 is FQNEAQ (reference sequence). The CDR3 loop spans 16 amino acids. Trimming took 5 bases from V and 3 from J; bases not matched to a gene: 11. The DNA for the CDR3 is TGTGCCAGCAGCCCACCAGGCGGACAGGGGCGCTACGAGCAGTACTTC. Protein: CASSPPGGQGRYEQYF.

There are many counts of this clonotype. The chain has TRBV30 and TRBJ2-7, with TRBD1 as a possible D gene (5 bases). Germline lookup yields CDR1 GTSNPN and CDR2 SVGIG (reference sequence). Trimming left V 1 base short and J 4 bases short, with 8 bases between. The CDR3 contains 12 residues. The DNA for the CDR3 is TGTGCCTGGAGTGAGACAGCGTACGAGCAGTACTTC. Encoded protein: CAWSETAYEQYF.

This clonotype was found many times. The CDR3 reads CASSLDPFSYEQYF. CDR3 coding DNA: TGTGCCAGCAGTTTAGACCCTTTCTCCTACGAGCAGTACTTC. The V gene is TRBV28, the J gene TRBJ2-7; D call uncertain. The CDR3 spans 14 residues. In germline, CDR1 is MDHEN, CDR2 SYDVKM. V shed 2 bases and J shed 0 bases, with 8 bases lying between them.

The DNA for the CDR3 is TGTGCCAGCAGCTTGGGGACAGGGGGCAGAGATGGCTACACCTTC. Protein: CASSLGTGGRDGYTF. V gene TRBV5-4 combines with J gene TRBJ1-2; 11 bases fit TRBD1. The trim removed 0 bases at V and 6 bases at J, leaving 4 bases unmatched. Germline-derived CDR1 and CDR2 are SGHNT and YYREEE (reference sequence). The CDR3 has 15 residues.